This entry describes one T cell receptor beta chain. The antigen remains undetermined. This sample is part of a study of blood T cells in healthy people across ages. Study-wide results and caveats: With age, beta diversity per million T cells declined roughly linearly, significantly by roughly 40. Estimates drawn from one million T cells were deemed to understate diversity.

The J segment lost 4 bases and the V segment lost 6 bases, leaving 9 bases of the junction unmatched. This CDR3 region has 14 residues. Germline values: CDR1 DFQATT, CDR2 SNEGSKA (reference sequence). Every sample gave at least 5 micrograms of total RNA when it was extracted. The use of a sample-barcoded 5' primer and a J-beta primer mix characterized a second PCR of about 7 to 12 cycles. A tag from a template-switch adaptor with 12 random nucleotides marked each cDNA molecule. TCRdb passed the 5' RACE reads through MiXCR, listing each CDR3 protein once. The sample lists hundreds of thousands of distinct CDR3 sequences, roughly 64% occurring once.

The origin of this receptor is a man aged 30 to 45 in good health. The V and J genes are TRBV20-1 and TRBJ2-5, with 9 bases matching TRBD2. The sample was blood. CDR3 protein: CSAGSPSGVETQYF. CDR3 nucleotide sequence: TGCAGTGCAGGGAGCCCTAGCGGGGTAGAGACCCAGTACTTC.